This entry lists 7 T cell receptor beta chains sequenced from one sample in a study of OX40 agonist ivuxolimab in advanced cancers. The data were produced by immunoSEQ multiplex PCR, yet TCRdb's version contains in-frame clones alone and is incomplete. This table holds about 45,000 clones, 85% to 90% found once. The source material was CD4+ or CD8+ T cells sorted from blood, sampled in a trial of the OX40 agonist ivuxolimab. These receptor sequences come from an adult with an advanced solid tumor such as melanoma, head and neck, liver or kidney cancer.

The rearrangement links TRBV7-6 to TRBJ2-7; TRBD2 aligns across 13 bases. The CDR3 loop spans 15 amino acids. V lost 4 bases to trimming and J lost 2 bases; unmatched junction nucleotides: 2. Germline values: CDR1 SGHVS, CDR2 FNYEAQ. The CDR3 region has the DNA TGTGCCAGCAGCTCCGGGACTAGCGGGGCCTACGAGCAGTACTTC. It codes for CASSSGTSGAYEQYF. The variable domain in full, with the rest retrieved from reference TRBV7-6 and TRBJ2-7, is GAGVSQSPRYKVTKRGQDVALRCDPISGHVSLYWYRQALGQGPEFLTYFNYEAQQDKSGLPNDRFSAERPEGSISTLTIQRTEQRDSAMYRCASSSGTSGAYEQYFGPGTRLTVT.

The genes are TRBV30 and TRBJ1-4; TRBD1 agrees at 7 bases. The ends lost 3 bases at V and 5 bases at J; junction bases unmatched: 3. Germline V CDR1 and CDR2: GTSNPN, SVGIG (reference sequence). CDR3 length: 13 amino acids. The CDR3 protein is CAWRPTGNEKLFF. The CDR3 DNA reads as TGTGCCTGGAGACCGACAGGGAATGAAAAACTGTTTTTT.

The CDR3 loop reads CASSLGVGKPQHF. In nucleotides, the CDR3 is TGTGCCAGCAGCTTGGGGGTGGGTAAGCCCCAGCATTTT. V gene TRBV7-3 combines with J gene TRBJ1-5; a weak D match, TRBD1 (5 bases). This CDR3 has 13 amino acids. Per the germline V gene, CDR1 is SGHTA and CDR2 is FQGTGA. The V end lost 3 bases, the J end lost 8 bases, and 11 bases lay between the germline ends.

This chain joins TRBV19 and TRBJ2-5, with TRBD1 identical over 8 bases. V was pared by 3 bases and J by 2 bases, with 5 bases of the junction left unmatched. Germline assignment: CDR1 LNHDA and CDR2 SQIVND (reference sequence). This CDR3 spans 15 amino acids. This chain's CDR3 is CASSIRTGKQETQYF. The DNA of the CDR3 is TGTGCCAGTAGTATCCGGACAGGGAAACAAGAGACCCAGTACTTC.

V and J are TRBV11-3 and TRBJ2-7; D might be TRBD1 (6 bases). This CDR3 has 12 residues. Germline V gene lookup returns CDR1 SGHNT and CDR2 YENEEA. With 5 bases removed from V and 1 base from J, the gap between germline ends came to 6 bases. The CDR3 region has the DNA TGTGCCAGCAGCAGGGGGTCCTACGAGCAGTACTTC. Translation gives CASSRGSYEQYF.

Here the CDR3 reads CASTRGLVNQPQHF. The CDR3 DNA is TGTGCCAGCACTCGAGGGTTGGTCAATCAGCCCCAGCATTTT. This chain joins TRBV28 and TRBJ1-5; the D is unclear. The CDR3 has 14 amino acids. V lost 7 bases and J lost 3, with 13 bases in between. From germline, CDR1 is MDHEN and CDR2 SYDVKM.

The rearrangement joins TRBV11-3 to TRBJ2-2, with 7 bases that match TRBD2. The CDR3 covers 15 residues. CDR1 and CDR2 from the germline V gene are SGHNT and YENEEA. J was trimmed by 7 bases and V by 1 base; bases with no gene match: 6. CDR3 DNA sequence: TGTGCCAGCAGCTTAGGCGGGAGTTTTGGCGGGGAGCTGTTTTTT. Amino acids: CASSLGGSFGGELFF.